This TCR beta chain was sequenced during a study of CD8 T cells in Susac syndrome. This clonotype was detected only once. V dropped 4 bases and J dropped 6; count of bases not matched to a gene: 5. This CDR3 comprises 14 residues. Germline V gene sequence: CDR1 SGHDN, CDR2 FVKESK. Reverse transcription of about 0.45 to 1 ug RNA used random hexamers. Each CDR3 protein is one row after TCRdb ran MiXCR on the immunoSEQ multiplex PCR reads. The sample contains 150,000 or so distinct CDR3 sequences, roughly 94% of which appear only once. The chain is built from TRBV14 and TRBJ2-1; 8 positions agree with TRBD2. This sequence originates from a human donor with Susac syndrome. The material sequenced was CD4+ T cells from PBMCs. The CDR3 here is CASSPPLAANEQFF. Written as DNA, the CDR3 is TGTGCCAGCAGCCCACCACTAGCGGCCAATGAGCAGTTCTTC. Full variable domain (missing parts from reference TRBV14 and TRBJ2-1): EAGVTQFPSHSVIEKGQTVTLRCDPISGHDNLYWYRRVMGKEIKFLLHFVKESKQDESGMPNNRFLAERTGGTYSTLKVQPAELEDSGVYFCASSPPLAANEQFFGPGTRLTVL.